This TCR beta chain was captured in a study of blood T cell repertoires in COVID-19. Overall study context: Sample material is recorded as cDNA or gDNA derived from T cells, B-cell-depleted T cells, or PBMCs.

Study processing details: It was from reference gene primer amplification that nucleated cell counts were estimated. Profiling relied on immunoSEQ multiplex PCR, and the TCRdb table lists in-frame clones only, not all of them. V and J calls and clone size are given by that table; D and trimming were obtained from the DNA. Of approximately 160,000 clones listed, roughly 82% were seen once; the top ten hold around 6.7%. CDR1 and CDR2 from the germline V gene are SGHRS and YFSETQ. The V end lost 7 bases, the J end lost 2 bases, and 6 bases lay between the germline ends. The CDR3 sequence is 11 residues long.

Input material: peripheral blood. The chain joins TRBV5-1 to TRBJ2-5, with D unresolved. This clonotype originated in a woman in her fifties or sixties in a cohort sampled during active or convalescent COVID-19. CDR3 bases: TGCGCCAGCGCGGAACAAGAGACCCAGTACTTC. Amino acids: CASAEQETQYF.